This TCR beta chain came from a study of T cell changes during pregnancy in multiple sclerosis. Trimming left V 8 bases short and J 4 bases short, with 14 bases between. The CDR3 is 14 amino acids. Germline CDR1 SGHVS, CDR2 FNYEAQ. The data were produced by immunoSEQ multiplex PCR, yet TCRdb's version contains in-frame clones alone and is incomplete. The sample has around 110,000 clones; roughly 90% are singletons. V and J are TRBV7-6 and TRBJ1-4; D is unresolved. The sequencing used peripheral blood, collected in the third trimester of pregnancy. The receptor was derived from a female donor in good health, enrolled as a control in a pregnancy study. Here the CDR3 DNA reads TGTGCCAGCGGGGAGACCATCCGTAATGAAAAACTGTTTTTT. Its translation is CASGETIRNEKLFF.